Included here is one T cell receptor (beta chain) sequence, with context. Its antigen is currently not known. No base-level quality is on record; no much larger clone is a single base apart. Collaborating institutions collected whole blood in K2EDTA tubes following their own protocols. Collaborator samples were shipped for TCRbeta analysis as frozen whole blood, isolated PBMCs, or DNA extracted from either sample type. CDR1 is given as SGHRS and CDR2 as YFSETQ, both from the germline V gene. The CDR3 measures 15 amino acids from cysteine to phenylalanine. CDR3 DNA only is kept here, 45 bases in frame from base 1. Trimming takes 4 bases off V and 7 bases off J; junction bases not matched to a gene: 12. These data are taken from a study of blood T cell repertoires in COVID-19 (dated by TCRdb to about 2020). Broadly, across the study: The collaborator samples originated in the United States, Italy and Spain and spanned the acute and convalescent phases of COVID-19. The dataset comprised deeply sampled blood TCRbeta repertoires from subjects exposed to, actively infected with, or recovered from COVID-19. The repertoires were released in a freely available public database intended as a resource for research on the immune response to SARS-CoV-2. HLA class I and class II types, where available, came from metadata supplied by the sample provider rather than from assay-based typing. The sample metadata nearly always contained a de-identified subject ID, COVID-19 status, age in years and sex. The prospective study material was composed of cDNA or gDNA derived from T cells, B-cell-depleted T cells, or PBMCs. The samples were drawn from the first 160 participants of the ongoing ImmuneRACE study and from 1,254 subjects provided by 6 global collaborators.

TCRbeta CDR3 regions were amplified from genomic DNA by means of the immunoSEQ Assay, a bias-controlled multiplex PCR. The published analysis was carried out like this. Within the assay, amplification of reference gene primers was used to estimate how many nucleated cells each sample contained. Sequence reads were collapsed and filtered to measure the absolute abundance of every unique TCRbeta CDR3 rearrangement. For each sample, productive Simpson clonality was calculated as the square root of Simpson's diversity index over productive rearrangements. TCRdb limited this immuneACCESS table to in-frame rearrangements with V and J called. A share of clones is missing; checked studies link under half to unresolved V genes, and the rest is unexplained. The V and J calls and the clone size are those of that table, but D and trimming were determined from the DNA. This sample comprises around 220,000 clones, about 88% of them detected only once. 1.9% of the sample lies in the top ten.

Broader findings and caveats from the paper: The amount of clinical and demographic metadata varied by source and participant and was provided uncurated.

Material for sequencing was peripheral blood. The receptor chain draws on TRBV5-1 and TRBJ2-7; 9 of the junction bases match TRBD2. The TCR originated in a man aged 35-49 years with active or convalescent COVID-19. CDR3 loop: CASSTAVAGVREQYF. The DNA sequence reads TGCGCCAGCAGCACCGCGGTAGCGGGAGTGCGTGAGCAGTACTTC.